The clone carrying this T cell receptor (beta chain) turned up a few times. Its target is unknown. Since all of the isolated RNA was reverse transcribed, expressed TCRB transcripts were what got sequenced. Average reads for naive, central memory and regulatory T cell samples were about 3.57 million. TCRdb's table, derived via immunoSEQ multiplex PCR, lists solely in-frame clones and lacks some. The sample has around 430,000 clones; around 28% are singletons. The CDR3 length is 16 residues. V was cut by 4 bases and J by 9 bases, with 23 bases left in between. The germline V gene encodes CDR1 SGDLS and CDR2 YYNGEE. These data come from a study of beta chain features in type 1 diabetes. The overall study: Summed over all samples, the examined sorted cells came to 107,917,701. Study results and limitations: Researchers caution that PCR might favor shorter templates, equally among patients and controls. VDJ junctions sequenced from type 1 diabetes patients showed fewer insertions and more deletions.

The TCR was taken from a man between 18 and 35 years old in good health. Sequencing used naive CD4+ T cells from blood. The chain combines TRBV9 with TRBJ2-4, with D maybe TRBD2 (5 bases). The CDR3 loop reads CASSPYPLGDRGIQYF. The DNA for the CDR3 is TGTGCCAGCAGCCCCTACCCTCTGGGAGACCGAGGCATTCAGTACTTC.